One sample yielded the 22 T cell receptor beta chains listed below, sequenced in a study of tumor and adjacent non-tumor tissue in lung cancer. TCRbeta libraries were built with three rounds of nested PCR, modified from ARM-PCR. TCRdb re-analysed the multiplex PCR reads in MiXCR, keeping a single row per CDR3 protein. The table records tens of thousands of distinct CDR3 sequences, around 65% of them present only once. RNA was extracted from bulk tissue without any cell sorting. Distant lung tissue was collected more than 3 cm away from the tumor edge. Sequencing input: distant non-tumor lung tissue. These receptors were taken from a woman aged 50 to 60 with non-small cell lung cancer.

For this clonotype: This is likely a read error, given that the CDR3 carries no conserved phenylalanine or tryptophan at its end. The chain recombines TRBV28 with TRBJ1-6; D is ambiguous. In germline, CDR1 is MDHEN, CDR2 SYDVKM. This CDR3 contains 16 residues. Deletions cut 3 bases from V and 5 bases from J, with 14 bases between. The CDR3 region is CASSLLTFGNNSPLHI. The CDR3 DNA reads TGTGCCAGCAGTTTGTTGACCTTTGGGAATAATTCACCCCTCCACATT.

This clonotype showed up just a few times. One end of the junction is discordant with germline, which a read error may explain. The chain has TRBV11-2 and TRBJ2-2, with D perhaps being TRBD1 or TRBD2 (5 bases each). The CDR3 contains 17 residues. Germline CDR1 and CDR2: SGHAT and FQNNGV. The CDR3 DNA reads TGTCCCAGTAGCTTTGGGGGTAGCAGAATTTCCACCGGGGAGCAGTTTTTT. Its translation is CPSSFGGSRISTGEQFF.

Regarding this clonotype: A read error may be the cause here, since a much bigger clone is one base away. This CDR3 is CAIRPLATGYGQYF. DNA for the CDR3: TGTGCCATCAGGCCGTTGGCCACAGGGTACGGGCAGTACTTC. The chain carries TRBV10-3 and TRBJ2-7, with D tentatively TRBD1 (6 bases). Per the germline V gene, CDR1 is ENHRY and CDR2 is SYGVKD. This CDR3 contains 14 residues.

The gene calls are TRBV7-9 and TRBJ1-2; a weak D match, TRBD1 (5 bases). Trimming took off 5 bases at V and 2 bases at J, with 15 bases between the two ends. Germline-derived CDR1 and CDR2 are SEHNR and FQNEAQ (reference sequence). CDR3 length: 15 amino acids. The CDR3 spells CASSPWGTRNYGYTF. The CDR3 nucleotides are TGTGCCAGCAGCCCTTGGGGGACTCGAAACTATGGCTACACCTTC.

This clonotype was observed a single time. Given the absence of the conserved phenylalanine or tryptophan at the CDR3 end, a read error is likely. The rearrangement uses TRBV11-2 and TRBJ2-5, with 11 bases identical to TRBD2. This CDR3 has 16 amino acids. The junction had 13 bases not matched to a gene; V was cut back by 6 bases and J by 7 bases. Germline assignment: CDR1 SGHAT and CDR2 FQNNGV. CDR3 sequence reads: CASSLVTSGTSGTQYL. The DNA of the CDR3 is TGTGCCAGCAGTCTTGTGACTAGCGGGACCTCGGGGACCCAGTACCTC.

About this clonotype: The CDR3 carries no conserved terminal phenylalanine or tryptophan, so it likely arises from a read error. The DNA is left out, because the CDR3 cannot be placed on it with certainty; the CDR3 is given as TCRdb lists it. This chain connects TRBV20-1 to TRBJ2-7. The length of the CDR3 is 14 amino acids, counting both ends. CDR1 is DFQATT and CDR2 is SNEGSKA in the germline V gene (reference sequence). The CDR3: CSSSREGTGYEKYS.

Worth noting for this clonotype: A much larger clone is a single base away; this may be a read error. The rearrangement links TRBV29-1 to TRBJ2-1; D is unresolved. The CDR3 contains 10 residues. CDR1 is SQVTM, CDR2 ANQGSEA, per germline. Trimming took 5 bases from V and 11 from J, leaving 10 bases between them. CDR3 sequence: CSVRNGQQFF. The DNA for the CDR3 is TGCAGCGTTCGTAATGGTCAGCAGTTCTTC.

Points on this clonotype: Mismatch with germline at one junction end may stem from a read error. The CDR3 protein is CASSLGDCEQNF. The CDR3 nucleotides read TGTGCCAGTAGCTTAGGGGACTGCGAGCAGAACTTC. The rearrangement uses TRBV11-1 and TRBJ2-7, with D possibly TRBD2 on 6 matching bases. CDR1 SGHAT and CDR2 FQDESV come from the germline V gene (reference sequence). The CDR3 spans 12 residues.

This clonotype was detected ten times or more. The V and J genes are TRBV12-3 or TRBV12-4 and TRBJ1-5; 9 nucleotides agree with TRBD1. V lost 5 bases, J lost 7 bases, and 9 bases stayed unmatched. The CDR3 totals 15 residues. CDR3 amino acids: CASSPRRTGEQPQHF. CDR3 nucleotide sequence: TGTGCCAGCAGTCCCAGACGGACAGGGGAACAGCCCCAGCATTTT.

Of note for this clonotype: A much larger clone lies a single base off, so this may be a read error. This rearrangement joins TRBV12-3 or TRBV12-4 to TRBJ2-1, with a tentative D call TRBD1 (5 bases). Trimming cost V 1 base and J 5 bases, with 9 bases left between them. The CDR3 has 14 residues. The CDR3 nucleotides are TGTGCCAGCAGTTTAGAGGGGTCCCACAATGAGCAGTTCTTC. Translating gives CASSLEGSHNEQFF.

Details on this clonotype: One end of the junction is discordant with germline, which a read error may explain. CDR3 region: CASSLSSTGFGQSQHF. The CDR3 bases are TGTGCCAGCAGTTTATCCTCGACAGGGTTTGGTCAGTCCCAGCATTTT. The rearrangement joins TRBV28 to TRBJ1-5, with TRBD1 matching over 7 bases. The CDR3 runs 16 residues. Germline lookup yields CDR1 MDHEN and CDR2 SYDVKM.

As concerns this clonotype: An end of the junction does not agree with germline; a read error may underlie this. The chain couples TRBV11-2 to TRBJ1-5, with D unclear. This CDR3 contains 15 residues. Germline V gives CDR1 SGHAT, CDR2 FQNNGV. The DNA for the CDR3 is TGTGCCAGCAGCTTAGATACAGTACCCAATCAACCCCAGCATTTT. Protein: CASSLDTVPNQPQHF.

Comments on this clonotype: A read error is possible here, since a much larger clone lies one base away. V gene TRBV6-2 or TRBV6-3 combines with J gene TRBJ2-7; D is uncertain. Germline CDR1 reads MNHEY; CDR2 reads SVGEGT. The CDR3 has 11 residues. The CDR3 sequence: CASSHRYEQHF. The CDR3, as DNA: TGTGCCAGCAGTCACCGATACGAGCAGCACTTC.

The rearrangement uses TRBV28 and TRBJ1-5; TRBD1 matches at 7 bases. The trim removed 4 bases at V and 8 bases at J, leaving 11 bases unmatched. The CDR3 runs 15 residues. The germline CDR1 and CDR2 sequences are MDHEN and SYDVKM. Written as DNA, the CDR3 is TGTGCCAGCAGTTCACTCGACAGGGAAGAGAAGCCCCAGCATTTT. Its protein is CASSSLDREEKPQHF.

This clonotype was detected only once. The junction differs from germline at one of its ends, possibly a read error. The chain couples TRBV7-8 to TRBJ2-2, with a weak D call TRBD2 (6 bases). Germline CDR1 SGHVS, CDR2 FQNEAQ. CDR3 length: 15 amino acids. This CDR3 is CASGLEGPNTGEPFF. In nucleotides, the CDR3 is TGTGCCAGCGGCTTGGAGGGGCCGAACACCGGGGAGCCGTTTTTT.

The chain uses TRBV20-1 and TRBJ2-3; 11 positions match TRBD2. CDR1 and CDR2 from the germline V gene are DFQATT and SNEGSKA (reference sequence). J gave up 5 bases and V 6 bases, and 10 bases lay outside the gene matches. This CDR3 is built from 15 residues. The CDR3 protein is CSAETSGMLEDTQYF. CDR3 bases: TGCAGTGCAGAGACTAGCGGGATGCTGGAAGATACGCAGTATTTT.

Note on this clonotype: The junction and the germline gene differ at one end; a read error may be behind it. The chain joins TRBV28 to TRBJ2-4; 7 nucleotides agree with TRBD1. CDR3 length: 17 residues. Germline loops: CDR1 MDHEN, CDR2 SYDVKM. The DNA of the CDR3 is TGTGCCAGCAGTCAAGCCTCCTCCACAGGGGCCAAAAACATTCAGCACTTC. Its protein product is CASSQASSTGAKNIQHF.

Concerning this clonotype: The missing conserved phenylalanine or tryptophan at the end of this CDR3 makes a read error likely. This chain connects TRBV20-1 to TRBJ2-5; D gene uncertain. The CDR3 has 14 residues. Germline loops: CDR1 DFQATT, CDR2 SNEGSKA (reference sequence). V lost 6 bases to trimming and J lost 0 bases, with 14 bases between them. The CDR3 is CSAQYQVNQETQYH. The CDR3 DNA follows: TGCAGTGCCCAGTACCAAGTGAACCAAGAGACCCAGTACCAC.

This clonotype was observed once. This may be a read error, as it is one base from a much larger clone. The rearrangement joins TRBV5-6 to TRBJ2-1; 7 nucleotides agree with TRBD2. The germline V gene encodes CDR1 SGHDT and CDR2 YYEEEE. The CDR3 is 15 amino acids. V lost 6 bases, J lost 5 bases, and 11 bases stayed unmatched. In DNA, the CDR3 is TGTGCCAGCAACCCCTCACCTAGCGGCAACAATGAGCAGTTCTTC. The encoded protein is CASNPSPSGNNEQFF.

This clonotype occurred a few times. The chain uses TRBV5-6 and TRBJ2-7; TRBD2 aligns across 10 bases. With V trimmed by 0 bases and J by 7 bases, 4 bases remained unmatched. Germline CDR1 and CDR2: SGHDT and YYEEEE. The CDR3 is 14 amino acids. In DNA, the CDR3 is TGTGCCAGCAGCTTGGGACTAGCGGGTCATGAGCAGTACTTC. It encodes CASSLGLAGHEQYF.

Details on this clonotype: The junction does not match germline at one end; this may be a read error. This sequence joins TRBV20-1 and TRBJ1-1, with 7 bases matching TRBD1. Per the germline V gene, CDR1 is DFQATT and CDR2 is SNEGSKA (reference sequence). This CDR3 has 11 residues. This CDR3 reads CSTSPDRVAFF. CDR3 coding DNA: TGCAGTACTAGCCCTGACAGGGTAGCTTTCTTT.

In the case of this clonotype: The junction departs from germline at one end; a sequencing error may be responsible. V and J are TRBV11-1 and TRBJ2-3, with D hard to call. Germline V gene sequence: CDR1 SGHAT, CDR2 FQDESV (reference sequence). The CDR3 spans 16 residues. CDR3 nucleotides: TGTGTCAGCAGCAAAAGGGTACCGTCTGCAACAGATACGCAGTATTTT. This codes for CVSSKRVPSATDTQYF.